The present entry profiles one T cell receptor (beta chain) with its context. The clone's antigen remains unknown. Base-call qualities are not available, and no considerably larger clone is one nucleotide away. This entry comes from a study of blood T cell repertoires in COVID-19 (TCRdb year 2020). Study-level background: Samples from collaborators originated in the United States, Italy and Spain and spanned both the acute and convalescent phases of COVID-19. The prospective study material was composed of cDNA or gDNA derived from T cells, B-cell-depleted T cells, or PBMCs. The dataset comprised deeply sampled blood TCRbeta repertoires from subjects exposed to, actively infected with, or recovered from COVID-19. The repertoires were released in a freely available public database meant as a resource for research on the immune response to SARS-CoV-2. The samples were drawn from two sources: the first 160 participants of the ongoing ImmuneRACE study, and fewer than 1,500 subjects contributed by 6 global collaborators. The sample metadata nearly always contained a de-identified subject ID, COVID-19 status, age in years and sex. Where available, HLA class I and class II types were taken from metadata supplied by the sample provider and were not determined by assay-based typing.

TCRbeta CDR3 regions were amplified from genomic DNA by means of the immunoSEQ Assay, a bias-controlled multiplex PCR. Concerning the study's data processing: Nucleated cell counts per sample were estimated from amplification of reference gene primers within the assay. To quantify the absolute abundance of each unique TCRbeta CDR3 rearrangement, sequence reads were collapsed and filtered. For each sample, productive Simpson clonality was calculated as the square root of Simpson's diversity index over productive rearrangements. TCRdb took this table from immuneACCESS and kept in-frame rearrangements with V and J called. Such tables lack part of the clones; where checked against another copy, unresolved V genes explain under half of the gap, and the rest is unexplained. V and J calls plus clone size are reproduced from that table; the DNA served to infer D and trimming. This sample lists about 180,000 clones; 86% were detected once. The ten largest clonotypes hold under 9.5% of the sample.

Enrolling through a virtual design, the prospective study's participants ranged in age from roughly 18 to 90 years and lived across more than 20 United States geographic areas. In the prospective study, participants were assigned to cohorts based on the clinical history participants reported in a screening survey and a study questionnaire. ImmuneRACE Cohort 3 recovered participants were defined by two consecutive negative NP/OP PCR tests, healthcare professional clearance, or symptom resolution. Mobile phlebotomists in the prospective study collected whole blood, serum and a nasopharyngeal or oropharyngeal swab from every participant. Additional blood draws and questionnaires over an approximately two-month period could optionally be provided by prospective study participants. Before DNA extraction, blood samples from the prospective study were shipped at room temperature or frozen. The investigation overall reported the following: Clinical and demographic metadata were provided uncurated, with the amount varying by source and participant.

The sample comprised PBMCs or T cells enriched from blood (not recorded which). This receptor was identified in a woman in her twenties or thirties who had recovered from COVID-19.

The CDR3: CATSDFRTGNTDTQYF. At the DNA level, the sequence is TGTGCCACCAGTGATTTTAGGACGGGAAACACAGATACGCAGTATTTT. The chain was built from TRBV24-1 and TRBJ2-3; 5 matching bases give a weak D call of TRBD2. The CDR3 contains 16 residues, cysteine and phenylalanine counted. Solely the CDR3 DNA is kept, with 48 bases framed from the first base. The V end loses 1 base and the J end loses 2 bases, and a stretch of 12 bases separates them. CDR1 and CDR2, looked up from the germline V gene, are KGHDR and SFDVKD.